Each of the 9 T cell receptor beta chains below was sequenced from the same sample in a study of CD8+CD57+ T cells in acquired aplastic anemia (dated by TCRdb to 2016 to 2019). This sample was sequenced with an Illumina HiSeq 2000. Genomic DNA served as template for TCR beta VDJ combination and CDR3 sequence profiling. Using fastp at Q25 and MiXCR, TCRdb reprocessed the public reads and kept productive beta chains. For every CDR3 protein sequence, its rows merge into one entry that carries the most common genes and DNA. For this sample the table gives some 200,000 distinct CDR3 sequences, of which approximately 57% were detected only once. The ten largest clones represent about 31% of the sample. Sequenced input: sorted CD4+, CD8+, or CD8+CD57+ T cells (not recorded which) from PBMCs. Receptors were obtained from a human donor in good health.

This chain joins TRBV15 and TRBJ2-1; the match to TRBD2 covers 8 bases. Germline trimming cut 3 bases from V and 5 bases from J; bases unmatched to any gene: 12. The CDR3 runs 17 residues. The V gene's germline CDR1 is LNHNV and CDR2 YYDKDF (reference sequence). CDR3 nucleotide sequence: TGTGCCACCAGCAGCCAAGGGAAGGGACTAGGGAACAATGAGCAGTTCTTC. This encodes CATSSQGKGLGNNEQFF. Based on the CDR3 plus reference TRBV15 and TRBJ2-1, the full variable domain is DAMVIQNPRYQVTQFGKPVTLSCSQTLNHNVMYWYQQKSSQAPKLLFHYYDKDFNNEADTPDNFQSRRPNTSFCFLDIRSPGLGDTAMYLCATSSQGKGLGNNEQFFGPGTRLTVL.

This clonotype occurred many times. The gene calls are TRBV4-2 and TRBJ2-1; a weak D match, TRBD1 (6 bases). The CDR3 totals 16 residues. Germline CDR1 LGHNA, CDR2 YNFKEQ. V dropped 0 bases and J dropped 4 bases, with 13 bases sitting between them. DNA of the CDR3: TGTGCCAGCAGCCAAGATACAGGGAGCTTTTACAATGAGCAGTTCTTC. It codes for CASSQDTGSFYNEQFF.

This clonotype has a handful of counts. The junction and the germline gene differ at one end; a read error may be behind it. The genes are TRBV4-3 and TRBJ1-5; tentative D call: TRBD1 (6 bases). Germline loops: CDR1 LGHNA, CDR2 YSLEER. This CDR3 contains 17 residues. DNA of the CDR3: TGCGCCAGCAGCCAGGCCCAATGGGGGGCTGGCAATCATCCCCAGCATTTT. Its translation: CASSQAQWGAGNHPQHF.

As DNA, the CDR3 is TGCAGTGCTAGCCCCGAGGCAGGGACTGATGAAGCTTTCTTT. This gives the protein CSASPEAGTDEAFF. This rearrangement joins TRBV20-1 to TRBJ1-1; maybe TRBD1 (5 bases). The germline CDR1 and CDR2 sequences are DFQATT and SNEGSKA (reference sequence). The CDR3 is 14 amino acids. V was shortened by 3 bases and J by 7 bases, with 18 bases between the two germline ends.

The V call is TRBV5-1, the J call TRBJ1-2; 9 nucleotides align to TRBD1. This CDR3 contains 14 residues. V shed 4 bases, J shed 4 bases, and the junction held 5 bases outside the gene matches. Germline V CDR1 and CDR2: SGHRS, YFSETQ. CDR3 protein: CASSIRQGGYGYTF. In DNA form, the CDR3 reads TGCGCCAGCAGCATTCGACAGGGGGGCTATGGCTACACCTTC.

The chain carries TRBV5-6 and TRBJ2-6, with D unresolved. V was trimmed by 1 base and J by 0 bases, leaving 11 bases between them. CDR1 SGHDT and CDR2 YYEEEE come from the germline V gene. There are 17 residues in the CDR3. CDR3 DNA sequence: TGTGCCAGCAGCTTGCAACGGTCCGACTCTGGGGCCAACGTCCTGACTTTC. This encodes CASSLQRSDSGANVLTF. Full variable domain (outside the CDR3, taken from reference TRBV5-6 and TRBJ2-6): DAGVTQSPTHLIKTRGQQVTLRCSPKSGHDTVSWYQQALGQGPQFIFQYYEEEERQRGNFPDRFSGHQFPNYSSELNVNALLLGDSALYLCASSLQRSDSGANVLTFGAGSRLTVL.

V is TRBV29-1 and J is TRBJ2-7; D not resolved. CDR3 length: 12 amino acids. V lost 0 bases to trimming and J lost 6 bases, with 9 bases between them. Germline CDR1 reads SQVTM; CDR2 reads ANQGSEA. The CDR3 spells CSVEDREAEQYF. Here the CDR3 DNA reads TGCAGCGTTGAAGATCGCGAGGCCGAGCAGTACTTC.

The chain uses TRBV7-8 and TRBJ1-5, with D tentatively TRBD1 (6 bases). This CDR3 contains 15 residues. Germline V gene sequence: CDR1 SGHVS, CDR2 FQNEAQ. V dropped 5 bases and J dropped 3 bases, with 14 bases sitting between them. The CDR3 here is CASSPEGGYNQPQHF. CDR3 DNA sequence: TGTGCCAGCAGCCCAGAGGGGGGCTACAATCAGCCCCAGCATTTT.

This clonotype was seen a few times. One end of the junction varies from germline; a read error may be responsible. The CDR3: CASSESGRELSDTQYF. CDR3 DNA: TGCGCCAGCAGTGAGTCGGGACGGGAGCTATCAGATACGCAGTATTTT. The chain couples TRBV2 to TRBJ2-3; maybe TRBD2 (6 bases). Germline-derived CDR1 and CDR2 are SNHLY and FYNNEI. CDR3 length: 16 amino acids.